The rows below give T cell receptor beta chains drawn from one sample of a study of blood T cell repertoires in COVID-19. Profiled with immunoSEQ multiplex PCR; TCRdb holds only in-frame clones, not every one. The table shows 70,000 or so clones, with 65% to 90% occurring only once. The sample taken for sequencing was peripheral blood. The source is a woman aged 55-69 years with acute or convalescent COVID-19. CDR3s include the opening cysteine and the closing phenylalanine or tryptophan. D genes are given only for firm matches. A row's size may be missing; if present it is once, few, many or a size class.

cdr3_aa: CASSNRGRGYTF; cdr3_nt: TGTGCCAGCAGTAACAGGGGGCGCGGCTACACCTTC; v_call: TRBV27; clone_size: -; d_call: TRBD1; j_call: TRBJ1-2
cdr3_aa: CASSVGAGVGETQYF; cdr3_nt: TGTGCCAGCAGCGTAGGGGCGGGGGTAGGGGAGACCCAGTACTTC; v_call: TRBV9; clone_size: -; d_call: TRBD2; j_call: TRBJ2-5
cdr3_aa: CATSRPGLTVKGYTF; cdr3_nt: TGTGCCACCAGCAGGCCGGGACTGACTGTAAAGGGCTACACCTTC; v_call: TRBV15; clone_size: -; d_call: -; j_call: TRBJ1-2
cdr3_aa: CASSSGTGLTGTEAFF; cdr3_nt: TGCGCCAGCAGCTCCGGGACAGGCCTAACGGGGACTGAAGCTTTCTTT; v_call: TRBV4-1; clone_size: -; d_call: TRBD1; j_call: TRBJ1-1
cdr3_aa: CASKTSGEETQYF; cdr3_nt: TGTGCCAGTAAAACTAGCGGGGAAGAGACCCAGTACTTC; v_call: TRBV19; clone_size: -; d_call: TRBD2; j_call: TRBJ2-5
cdr3_aa: CASSQGYGTGDTEAFF; cdr3_nt: TGCGCCAGCAGCCAGGGCTACGGGACAGGGGACACTGAAGCTTTCTTT; v_call: TRBV4-1; clone_size: -; d_call: TRBD1; j_call: TRBJ1-1
cdr3_aa: CASSESIPGSPLHF; cdr3_nt: TGCGCCAGCAGTGAGTCGATCCCGGGTTCACCCCTCCACTTT; v_call: TRBV10-2; clone_size: -; d_call: -; j_call: TRBJ1-6
cdr3_aa: CASSWGQPPNEKLFF; cdr3_nt: TGCGCCAGCAGCTGGGGACAGCCACCTAATGAAAAACTGTTTTTT; v_call: TRBV5-1; clone_size: -; d_call: TRBD1; j_call: TRBJ1-4
cdr3_aa: CASSPRWTEAFF; cdr3_nt: TGTGCCAGCAGCCCCAGGTGGACTGAAGCTTTCTTT; v_call: TRBV11-2; clone_size: few; d_call: -; j_call: TRBJ1-1
cdr3_aa: CASSWGTGWSEAFF; cdr3_nt: TGTGCCAGCAGCTGGGGGACAGGGTGGTCTGAAGCTTTCTTT; v_call: TRBV5-6; clone_size: -; d_call: TRBD1; j_call: TRBJ1-1
cdr3_aa: CASSEVGVAGAMNTGELFF; cdr3_nt: TGTGCCAGCAGTGAAGTTGGGGTAGCGGGGGCCATGAACACCGGGGAGCTGTTTTTT; v_call: TRBV6-1; clone_size: -; d_call: TRBD2; j_call: TRBJ2-2
cdr3_aa: CASSRPIAGGPGGEQYF; cdr3_nt: TGTGCCAGCAGTCGACCCATAGCGGGGGGGCCAGGCGGCGAGCAGTACTTC; v_call: TRBV6-6; clone_size: -; d_call: TRBD2; j_call: TRBJ2-7
cdr3_aa: CATSEPGRNTGELFF; cdr3_nt: TGTGCCACCAGTGAGCCGGGTCGGAACACCGGGGAGCTGTTTTTT; v_call: TRBV24-1; clone_size: -; d_call: -; j_call: TRBJ2-2
cdr3_aa: CASRDGGFGNTIYF; cdr3_nt: TGTGCCAGTAGAGACGGGGGTTTTGGAAACACCATATATTTT; v_call: TRBV19; clone_size: -; d_call: -; j_call: TRBJ1-3
cdr3_aa: CASSVADRGPTGELFF; cdr3_nt: TGTGCCAGCAGCGTAGCGGACAGGGGGCCGACCGGGGAGCTGTTTTTT; v_call: TRBV9; clone_size: -; d_call: TRBD1; j_call: TRBJ2-2
cdr3_aa: CASTPGQNYGYTF; cdr3_nt: TGTGCCAGCACCCCGGGACAGAACTATGGCTACACCTTC; v_call: TRBV6-5; clone_size: few; d_call: TRBD1; j_call: TRBJ1-2
cdr3_aa: CASSPGQGNSPLHF; cdr3_nt: TGTGCCAGCAGCCCGGGACAGGGGAATTCACCCCTCCACTTT; v_call: TRBV7-6; clone_size: -; d_call: TRBD1; j_call: TRBJ1-6
cdr3_aa: CASTSLGGTGRNSPLHF; cdr3_nt: TGTGCCAGCACCTCACTCGGGGGGACAGGGAGAAATTCACCCCTCCACTTT; v_call: TRBV2; clone_size: -; d_call: TRBD1; j_call: TRBJ1-6
cdr3_aa: CASSLVGVGYTF; cdr3_nt: TGTGCCAGCAGCTTGGTAGGGGTCGGCTACACCTTC; v_call: TRBV5-5; clone_size: -; d_call: -; j_call: TRBJ1-2
cdr3_aa: CASSDPGLNTEAFF; cdr3_nt: TGTGCCAGCAGTGACCCCGGGTTGAACACTGAAGCTTTCTTT; v_call: TRBV6-1; clone_size: -; d_call: -; j_call: TRBJ1-1
cdr3_aa: CASSGPGTALGQPQHF; cdr3_nt: TGTGCCAGTAGTGGTCCCGGGACAGCCCTCGGCCAGCCCCAGCATTTT; v_call: TRBV19; clone_size: -; d_call: TRBD1; j_call: TRBJ1-5
cdr3_aa: CASSYSPTATYEQYF; cdr3_nt: TGTGCCAGCAGTTACTCACCGACAGCAACCTACGAGCAGTACTTC; v_call: TRBV6-5; clone_size: few; d_call: -; j_call: TRBJ2-7
cdr3_aa: CAISGDRGAGTEAFF; cdr3_nt: TGTGCCATCAGTGGTGACAGGGGCGCGGGCACTGAAGCTTTCTTT; v_call: TRBV10-3; clone_size: -; d_call: TRBD1; j_call: TRBJ1-1
cdr3_aa: CASKFIYRGKNEQFF; cdr3_nt: TGTGCCAGCAAATTTATCTACAGGGGTAAGAATGAGCAGTTCTTC; v_call: TRBV21-1; clone_size: -; d_call: -; j_call: TRBJ2-1
cdr3_aa: CASSLKDSSSGNTIYF; cdr3_nt: TGCGCCAGCAGCTTAAAGGACTCTTCCTCTGGAAACACCATATATTTT; v_call: TRBV5-1; clone_size: -; d_call: -; j_call: TRBJ1-3
cdr3_aa: CARSLARGFYEQYF; cdr3_nt: TGTGCCAGAAGCTTGGCACGGGGGTTCTACGAGCAGTACTTC; v_call: TRBV5-3; clone_size: -; d_call: -; j_call: TRBJ2-7
cdr3_aa: CASSPLEAGGELFF; cdr3_nt: TGCGCCAGCAGCCCCCTCGAGGCGGGCGGGGAGCTGTTTTTT; v_call: TRBV5-1; clone_size: -; d_call: -; j_call: TRBJ2-2
cdr3_aa: CASSAALNEKLFF; cdr3_nt: TGTGCCAGCAGCGCGGCCCTTAATGAAAAACTGTTTTTT; v_call: TRBV7-2; clone_size: -; d_call: -; j_call: TRBJ1-4
cdr3_aa: CASRWGVSNQPQHF; cdr3_nt: TGTGCCAGTAGGTGGGGGGTTAGCAATCAGCCCCAGCATTTT; v_call: TRBV19; clone_size: -; d_call: -; j_call: TRBJ1-5
cdr3_aa: CATSDSSGGYRTDTQYF; cdr3_nt: TGTGCCACCAGTGATTCGTCAGGGGGCTATCGGACAGATACGCAGTATTTT; v_call: TRBV24-1; clone_size: -; d_call: TRBD1; j_call: TRBJ2-3
cdr3_aa: CASSSPPGQGGEKLFF; cdr3_nt: TGTGCCAGCAGCTCCCCCCCGGGACAGGGAGGTGAAAAACTGTTTTTT; v_call: TRBV7-9; clone_size: -; d_call: TRBD1; j_call: TRBJ1-4
cdr3_aa: CASSEWTGLGNTIYF; cdr3_nt: TGTGCCAGCAGTGAATGGACAGGATTGGGAAACACCATATATTTT; v_call: TRBV6-1; clone_size: -; d_call: TRBD1; j_call: TRBJ1-3
cdr3_aa: CASSFSRGYGYTF; cdr3_nt: TGTGCCAGCAGTTTTTCCAGGGGCTATGGCTACACCTTC; v_call: TRBV12-3/TRBV12-4; clone_size: -; d_call: -; j_call: TRBJ1-2
cdr3_aa: CASSSAGTSGGRQFF; cdr3_nt: TGTGCCAGCAGCTCAGCCGGGACTAGCGGGGGTCGGCAGTTCTTC; v_call: TRBV7-3; clone_size: -; d_call: TRBD2; j_call: TRBJ2-1
cdr3_aa: CASRQGAADQPQHF; cdr3_nt: TGTGCCAGCAGGCAGGGGGCTGCGGATCAGCCCCAGCATTTT; v_call: TRBV6-5; clone_size: -; d_call: TRBD1; j_call: TRBJ1-5
cdr3_aa: CASSSTGGMDTEAFF; cdr3_nt: TGTGCCAGCAGCTCGACAGGGGGCATGGACACTGAAGCTTTCTTT; v_call: TRBV5-6; clone_size: -; d_call: TRBD1; j_call: TRBJ1-1
cdr3_aa: CASSYQRGGGDTQYF; cdr3_nt: TGTGCCAGCAGTTACCAGCGGGGTGGTGGGGATACGCAGTATTTT; v_call: TRBV6-2/TRBV6-3; clone_size: few; d_call: TRBD2; j_call: TRBJ2-3
cdr3_aa: CASSLLTRMRGGEETQYF; cdr3_nt: TGTGCCAGCAGCTTATTAACCCGAATGAGAGGAGGGGAAGAGACCCAGTACTTC; v_call: TRBV7-9; clone_size: -; d_call: -; j_call: TRBJ2-5
cdr3_aa: CASSSAGSTTGELFF; cdr3_nt: TGTGCCAGCAGCTCAGCGGGGTCAACCACCGGGGAGCTGTTTTTT; v_call: TRBV7-3; clone_size: few; d_call: TRBD2; j_call: TRBJ2-2
cdr3_aa: CASSAGDLNEQFF; cdr3_nt: TGCGCCAGCAGTGCGGGGGATCTAAATGAGCAGTTCTTC; v_call: TRBV10-1; clone_size: -; d_call: -; j_call: TRBJ2-1
cdr3_aa: CASGIPGSLYTF; cdr3_nt: TGTGCCAGCGGTATACCGGGATCTCTCTACACCTTC; v_call: TRBV6-5; clone_size: -; d_call: -; j_call: TRBJ1-2
cdr3_aa: CASSRPSASEQYF; cdr3_nt: TGTGCCAGCAGTAGGCCTAGCGCGTCGGAGCAGTACTTC; v_call: TRBV6-5; clone_size: once; d_call: -; j_call: TRBJ2-7
cdr3_aa: CAISAGNYGYTF; cdr3_nt: TGTGCCATCAGTGCGGGAAACTATGGCTACACCTTC; v_call: TRBV10-3; clone_size: -; d_call: -; j_call: TRBJ1-2
cdr3_aa: CAIARGQVGELFF; cdr3_nt: TGTGCCATCGCGCGGGGCCAGGTCGGGGAGCTGTTTTTT; v_call: TRBV10-3; clone_size: -; d_call: -; j_call: TRBJ2-2
cdr3_aa: CASSQTGTGAGELFF; cdr3_nt: TGTGCCAGCTCACAGACCGGGACAGGCGCCGGGGAGCTGTTTTTT; v_call: TRBV18; clone_size: few; d_call: TRBD1; j_call: TRBJ2-2
cdr3_aa: CASSYSWTSGNEQYF; cdr3_nt: TGTGCCAGCAGTTACTCTTGGACTAGCGGGAACGAGCAGTACTTC; v_call: TRBV6-5; clone_size: few; d_call: TRBD2; j_call: TRBJ2-7
cdr3_aa: CASSNLGAFNTEAFF; cdr3_nt: TGTGCCAGCTCAAATCTCGGAGCCTTCAACACTGAAGCTTTCTTT; v_call: TRBV18; clone_size: -; d_call: -; j_call: TRBJ1-1
cdr3_aa: CASSFQGEQPQHF; cdr3_nt: TGTGCCAGCAGTTTTCAGGGGGAACAGCCCCAGCATTTT; v_call: TRBV6-2/TRBV6-3; clone_size: -; d_call: TRBD1; j_call: TRBJ1-5
cdr3_aa: CASSEAWTSSYEQYF; cdr3_nt: TGTGCCAGCAGTGAAGCGTGGACTTCAAGCTACGAGCAGTACTTC; v_call: TRBV2; clone_size: -; d_call: -; j_call: TRBJ2-7
cdr3_aa: CASSYPDTEAFF; cdr3_nt: TGTGCCAGCAGTTACCCCGACACTGAAGCTTTCTTT; v_call: TRBV6-5; clone_size: -; d_call: -; j_call: TRBJ1-1
cdr3_aa: CASTQRGRTRINYGYTF; cdr3_nt: TGTGCCAGCACCCAACGCGGACGGACAAGAATTAACTATGGCTACACCTTC; v_call: TRBV7-9; clone_size: -; d_call: -; j_call: TRBJ1-2
cdr3_aa: CASSQVQTANNEQFF; cdr3_nt: TGCGCCAGCAGCCAAGTTCAGACAGCCAACAATGAGCAGTTCTTC; v_call: TRBV4-1; clone_size: -; d_call: -; j_call: TRBJ2-1
cdr3_aa: CASSALTGWDTEAFF; cdr3_nt: TGTGCCAGCAGCGCCCTGACAGGGTGGGACACTGAAGCTTTCTTT; v_call: TRBV9; clone_size: -; d_call: TRBD1; j_call: TRBJ1-1
cdr3_aa: CASSQDRQGDTEAFF; cdr3_nt: TGCGCCAGCAGCCAAGACCGGCAGGGCGACACTGAAGCTTTCTTT; v_call: TRBV4-1; clone_size: -; d_call: -; j_call: TRBJ1-1
cdr3_aa: CASKTGISGNTIYF; cdr3_nt: TGTGCCAGCAAGACAGGGATCTCTGGAAACACCATATATTTT; v_call: TRBV6-5; clone_size: -; d_call: TRBD1; j_call: TRBJ1-3